The clone carrying this T cell receptor (beta chain) has only a few counts. The antigen remains undetermined. From the 5' RACE reads, TCRdb called clonotypes with MiXCR, one entry per CDR3 protein. The sample has tens of thousands of distinct CDR3 sequences, about 9.7% seen once. This record comes from a study of neurological immune-mediated disorders. Study findings and constraints: The most TCR clonal expansion was seen in HTLV-1-associated myelopathy, whereas the least was seen in multiple sclerosis, below the level in healthy controls. Because no CDR3 amino acid sequences were shared across subjects by expanded clones, private repertoires were suggested in all groups.

Germline loops: CDR1 MDHEN, CDR2 SYDVKM. The CDR3 has 13 residues. Trimming took off 2 bases at V and 6 bases at J, with 10 bases between the two ends. In Maryland, USA, blood bank volunteers were the healthy controls. The unsorted libraries were made from 2 million PBMCs kept at -80 C. The chain joins TRBV28 to TRBJ2-5; maybe TRBD1 (5 bases). This receptor was taken from a man aged 45-60 years in good health. Sequenced material: PBMCs. The CDR3 protein is CASSLIGVKTQYF. The CDR3 coding sequence is TGTGCCAGCAGTTTAATAGGGGTCAAGACCCAGTACTTC.